The 3 T cell receptor beta chains in this list originate from one sample, sequenced in a study of T-cell memory formation after mild COVID-19. TCRdb analysed the 5' RACE reads with MiXCR anew, one entry per CDR3 protein. This sample has about 350,000 distinct CDR3 sequences, with approximately 29% found just once. Sequencing input: PBMCs or a T cell subset sorted from them (not recorded which). The receptors shown here come from an adult woman who had mild COVID-19 (a few samples of this study predate the infection). Cell type and time point are not known.

This clonotype was seen more than once but under ten times. The chain joins TRBV5-4 to TRBJ1-6, with a weak D call TRBD1 (6 bases). This CDR3 is built from 15 residues. Germline V lookup: CDR1 SGHNT, CDR2 YYREEE (reference sequence). Between the trimmed V and J ends, which lost 3 bases and 7 bases, there was a span of 14 bases. The CDR3 here is CASSWSSGANSPLHF. CDR3 DNA sequence: TGTGCCAGCAGCTGGAGTTCAGGGGCGAATTCACCCCTCCACTTT.

This clonotype showed up just a few times. The chain employs TRBV9 and TRBJ2-2; 9 positions agree with TRBD1. The V segment lost 5 bases and the J segment 2 bases; nucleotides outside the gene matches: 7. CDR3 length equals 16 residues. CDR1 is SGDLS, CDR2 YYNGEE, per germline. DNA for the CDR3: TGTGCCAGCAGGCCACCGGGACAGGGTAACACCGGGGAGCTGTTTTTT. Translation gives CASRPPGQGNTGELFF.

The chain carries TRBV12-3 or TRBV12-4 and TRBJ2-7; no clear D. CDR3 size: 12 residues. V was trimmed by 6 bases and J by 7 bases, leaving 13 bases between them. The CDR3 region is CASSRTAAEQYF. CDR3 in DNA: TGTGCCAGCAGCAGGACCGCGGCGGAGCAGTACTTC.